The rows below give T cell receptor beta chains drawn from one sample of a study of beta chain features in type 1 diabetes. The data were produced by immunoSEQ multiplex PCR, yet TCRdb's version contains in-frame clones alone and is incomplete. The top ten hold 0.9% to 1.2% of the sample, which has fewer than 350,000 clones, about 8% seen once. Sequenced material: central memory CD4+ T cells from blood. The receptors were gathered from a woman aged 18 to 35 in good health. The CDR3 runs from the conserved cysteine through the conserved F or W. Fields, in order: V gene, J gene, CDR3 protein.

V gene: TRBV28; J gene: TRBJ1-6; CDR3 protein: CASSLFQDNSPLHF
V gene: TRBV19; J gene: TRBJ2-3; CDR3 protein: CASSPTHGLSTDTQYF
V gene: TRBV30; J gene: TRBJ2-1; CDR3 protein: CAWRLPGTGDNEQFF
V gene: TRBV7-8; J gene: TRBJ1-1; CDR3 protein: CASSSIRGPMNTEAFF
V gene: TRBV30; J gene: TRBJ1-1; CDR3 protein: CAWTGLGFMNTEAFF
V gene: TRBV20-1; J gene: TRBJ1-2; CDR3 protein: CSAPAPGGYTF
V gene: TRBV7-2; J gene: TRBJ2-7; CDR3 protein: CASSLGLLQYEQYF
V gene: TRBV7-3; J gene: TRBJ2-3; CDR3 protein: CASSPQPGLAGGPDTQYF
V gene: TRBV7-2; J gene: TRBJ1-1; CDR3 protein: CASSVDPRLVAFF
V gene: TRBV7-2; J gene: TRBJ2-2; CDR3 protein: CASSLDLRESGELFF
V gene: TRBV7-2; J gene: TRBJ1-2; CDR3 protein: CASSLGTDPNGYTF
V gene: TRBV5-4; J gene: TRBJ2-7; CDR3 protein: CASSFSRQESYEQYF
V gene: TRBV19; J gene: TRBJ2-2; CDR3 protein: CASSIKSDFSVGELFF
V gene: TRBV6-6; J gene: TRBJ2-6; CDR3 protein: CASSYRDSGANVLTF
V gene: TRBV6-5; J gene: TRBJ2-5; CDR3 protein: CAISESEGMGTQYF
V gene: TRBV6-5; J gene: TRBJ2-5; CDR3 protein: CASSYARQETQYF
V gene: TRBV7-2; J gene: TRBJ1-1; CDR3 protein: CASSLDAGNTEAFF
V gene: TRBV10-3; J gene: TRBJ2-4; CDR3 protein: CAISQDLGAKNIQYF
V gene: TRBV9; J gene: TRBJ1-6; CDR3 protein: CASSVGMGDSPLHF
V gene: TRBV2; J gene: TRBJ2-1; CDR3 protein: CARGTGPSGSRSEQFF
V gene: TRBV7-9; J gene: TRBJ2-1; CDR3 protein: CASSVRTSANNEQFF
V gene: TRBV7-2; J gene: TRBJ2-7; CDR3 protein: CASSLGADGGHREQYF
V gene: TRBV7-2; J gene: TRBJ2-1; CDR3 protein: CASSASYASSYNEQFF
V gene: TRBV4-3; J gene: TRBJ2-7; CDR3 protein: CASSQDPSSNEQYF
V gene: TRBV7-2; J gene: TRBJ2-1; CDR3 protein: CASSRDISYNEQFF
V gene: TRBV5-1; J gene: TRBJ2-5; CDR3 protein: CASSLGQGAKETQYF
V gene: TRBV5-8; J gene: TRBJ2-6; CDR3 protein: CASSFIKGLRSGANVLTF
V gene: TRBV28; J gene: TRBJ2-5; CDR3 protein: CASRRTGQETQYF
V gene: TRBV7-9; J gene: TRBJ2-1; CDR3 protein: CASSDRTGDRPEQFF
V gene: TRBV18; J gene: TRBJ2-5; CDR3 protein: CASSPTKGAGTQYF